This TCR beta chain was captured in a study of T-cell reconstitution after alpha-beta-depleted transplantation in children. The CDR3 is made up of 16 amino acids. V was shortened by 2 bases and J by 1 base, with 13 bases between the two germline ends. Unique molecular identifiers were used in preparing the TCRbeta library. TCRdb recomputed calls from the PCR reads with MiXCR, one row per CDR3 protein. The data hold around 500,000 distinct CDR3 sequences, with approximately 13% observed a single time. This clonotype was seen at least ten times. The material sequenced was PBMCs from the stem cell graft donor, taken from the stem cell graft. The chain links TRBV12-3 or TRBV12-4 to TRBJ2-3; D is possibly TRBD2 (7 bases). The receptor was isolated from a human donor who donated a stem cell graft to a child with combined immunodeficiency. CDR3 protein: CASSLRGGPGTDTQYF. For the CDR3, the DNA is TGTGCCAGCAGTTTAAGGGGGGGCCCGGGCACAGATACGCAGTATTTT.